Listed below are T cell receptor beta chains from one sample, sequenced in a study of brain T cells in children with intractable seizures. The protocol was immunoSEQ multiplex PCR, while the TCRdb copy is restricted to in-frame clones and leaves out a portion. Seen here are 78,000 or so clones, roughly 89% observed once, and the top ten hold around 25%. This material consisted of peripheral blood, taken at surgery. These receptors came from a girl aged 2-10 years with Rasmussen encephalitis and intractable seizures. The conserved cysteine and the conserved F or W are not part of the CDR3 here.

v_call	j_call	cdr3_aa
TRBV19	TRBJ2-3	ASSVEVAGGYFTDTQY
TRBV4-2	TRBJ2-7	ASSQDVHSYEQY
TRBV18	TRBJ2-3	ASSLAGVGTDTQY
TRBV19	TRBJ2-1	ASSIETSGGGSYNEQF
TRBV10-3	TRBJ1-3	AISGGGSGNTIY
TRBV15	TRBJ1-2	ATSRRQGESYGYT
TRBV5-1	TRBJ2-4	ASSPGTYIQY
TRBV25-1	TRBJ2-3	ASSRYGGTDTQY
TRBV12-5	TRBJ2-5	ASGSPTGVIQETQY
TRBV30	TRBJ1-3	AWNRDGSSGNTIY
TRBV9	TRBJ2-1	ASSVELRGGYNEQF
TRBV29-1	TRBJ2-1	STSGSTYNEQF
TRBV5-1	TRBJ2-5	ASSLRQGQETQY
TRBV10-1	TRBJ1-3	ASSESRTGGNTIY
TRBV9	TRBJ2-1	ASSVGQGPYNEQF
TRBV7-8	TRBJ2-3	ASSLATRGTDTQY
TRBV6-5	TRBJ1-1	ATRDGEAF
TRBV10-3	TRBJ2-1	AISESEKALNEQF
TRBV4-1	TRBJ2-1	ASSPSGRADEQF
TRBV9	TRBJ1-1	ASSDQMETDGEAF
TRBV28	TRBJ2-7	ASSSPATSGSYEQY
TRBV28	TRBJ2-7	ASPPRGTIRSSYEQY
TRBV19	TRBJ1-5	ASRRDRGRKVPQH
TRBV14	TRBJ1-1	ASSPTANTEAF
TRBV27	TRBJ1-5	ASSFAGGQPQH
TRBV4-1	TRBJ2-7	ASSQAPETYEQY
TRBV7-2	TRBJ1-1	ASSAQGLDTEAF
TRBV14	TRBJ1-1	ASGQTMNTEAF
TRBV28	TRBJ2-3	ASSLTLTRADTQY
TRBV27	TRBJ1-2	ASSFLHNYGYT
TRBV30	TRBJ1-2	AWKRGRGQFGT
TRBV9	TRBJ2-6	ASSVAGGWANVLT
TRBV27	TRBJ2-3	AVAQGSSFTDTQY
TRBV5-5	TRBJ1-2	ASSFYKGADGYT
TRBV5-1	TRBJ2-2	ASSLGPPNTGELF
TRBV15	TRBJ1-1	ATSRDRVGQVLRTEAF
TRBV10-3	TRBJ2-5	AVGGQGLQETQY
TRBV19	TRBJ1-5	ASSIRSRSRGNQPQH
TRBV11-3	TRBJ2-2	ASGLIAGKGSGELF
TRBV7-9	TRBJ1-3	ASFSAGNTIY
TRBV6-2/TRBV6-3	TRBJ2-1	ASSPRTGSGKQF
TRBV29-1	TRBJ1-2	SVGGDRGGYT
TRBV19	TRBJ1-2	ASSTSRTGNYGYT
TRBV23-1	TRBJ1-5	ASSQSAGGGNNLSNQPQH
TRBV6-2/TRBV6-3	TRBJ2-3	ASSYLGSFSGTDTQY
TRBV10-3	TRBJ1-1	AISESATGGRDTEAF
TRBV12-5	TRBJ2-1	ASGLVQGGLAGIDEQF
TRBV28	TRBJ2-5	ASSPPGTLGETQY
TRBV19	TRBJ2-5	ASSTQGGGFSETQY
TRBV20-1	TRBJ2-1	SVIRDEQF
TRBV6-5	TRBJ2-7	AASGGSSYEQY
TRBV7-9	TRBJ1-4	ASSRTSGRINEKLF
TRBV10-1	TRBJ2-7	ASSEKGLAGGGEQY
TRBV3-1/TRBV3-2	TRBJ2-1	ASSLLVSGSYNEQF